The clone carrying this T cell receptor beta chain has more than one count but fewer than ten. The junction had 6 bases not matched to a gene; V was cut back by 5 bases and J by 0 bases. There are 16 residues in the CDR3. Germline V gives CDR1 SEHNR, CDR2 FQNEAQ (reference sequence). This entry is derived from a study of blood T cell repertoires in COVID-19. Across the study: Both acute and convalescent COVID-19 samples were obtained from the United States, Italy and Spain. T cells, B-cell-depleted T cells, or PBMCs supplied cDNA or gDNA.

In the source study's methods: From reference gene primer amplification, estimates of nucleated cell counts were derived. TCRdb keeps only in-frame clones here, not all; method: immunoSEQ multiplex PCR. From that table come the V and J calls and clone size; the DNA was used to work out D and trimming. Counted here are more than 200,000 clones, over 75% occurring once; the ten biggest clones make up approximately 2.1%. This TCR derives from a woman aged 40 to 50 who had recovered from COVID-19. The chain links TRBV7-9 to TRBJ2-2, with 7 bases matching TRBD1. The sequencing input was peripheral blood. DNA of the CDR3: TGTGCCAGCAGCGACCCCGGGACAGCGAACACCGGGGAGCTGTTTTTT. Translating it yields CASSDPGTANTGELFF. The full variable domain, its missing parts supplied by reference TRBV7-9 and TRBJ2-2, is DTGVSQNPRHKITKRGQNVTFRCDPISEHNRLYWYRQTLGQGPEFLTYFQNEAQLEKSRLLSDRFSAERPKGSFSTLEIQRTEQGDSAMYLCASSDPGTANTGELFFGEGSRLTVL.